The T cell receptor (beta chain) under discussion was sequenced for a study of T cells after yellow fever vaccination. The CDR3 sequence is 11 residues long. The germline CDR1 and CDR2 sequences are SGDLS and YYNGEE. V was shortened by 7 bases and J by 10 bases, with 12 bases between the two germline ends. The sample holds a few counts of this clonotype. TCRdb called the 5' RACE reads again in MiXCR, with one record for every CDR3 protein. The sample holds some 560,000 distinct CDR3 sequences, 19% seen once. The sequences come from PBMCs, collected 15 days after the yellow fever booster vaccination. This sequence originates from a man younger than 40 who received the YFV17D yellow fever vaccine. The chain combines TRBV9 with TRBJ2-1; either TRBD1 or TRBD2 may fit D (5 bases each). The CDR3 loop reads CASGGIREQFF. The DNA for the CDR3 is TGTGCCAGCGGGGGAATTAGGGAGCAGTTCTTC.